The present T cell receptor beta chain was sequenced within a study of OX40 agonist ivuxolimab in advanced cancers. Study information: Intravenous ivuxolimab at 0.01 to 10 mg/kg was given to patients every 2 weeks. A male proportion of about 80% was recorded, with mean age around 64 years and range about 23 to 80. Points from the study as a whole: On average, CD8+ T cells showed a greater number of expanded clones than CD4+. Low normalized clonal expansion also occurred in some nonresponding patients.

Per the germline V gene, CDR1 is SEHNR and CDR2 is FQNEAQ (reference sequence). The CDR3 has 15 amino acids. The V end was cut by 5 bases, the J end by 9 bases, with 17 bases between. In this sample, this clone turned up a few times. Its target is unknown. Assay used: immunoSEQ multiplex PCR; TCRdb lists only in-frame clones, some missing. Altogether about 85,000 clones are present, 80% to 90% being singletons, with the ten largest covering just under 2%. This TCR derives from an adult with an advanced solid tumor such as melanoma, head and neck, liver or kidney cancer. Sequencing used CD4+ or CD8+ T cells sorted from blood, obtained in a trial of the OX40 agonist ivuxolimab. The chain recombines TRBV7-9 with TRBJ1-6; a possible D gene is TRBD1 (5 bases). In DNA form, the CDR3 reads TGTGCCAGCAGCCTTTCGGGGGGTTGGGGTTCACCCCTCCACTTT. Amino acid sequence: CASSLSGGWGSPLHF.